The 29 T cell receptor beta chains reported below all come from one sample, sequenced in a study of shared clonotypes between healthy human individuals. Assay: immunoSEQ multiplex PCR; the TCRdb copy retains only in-frame clones and omits some. Counted here are approximately 1,500,000 clones, nearly 99% occurring once; the ten biggest clones make up 0.4% to 0.55%. Input material: naive CD4+ T cells sorted from blood. Subset noted: CD45RA+ positively selected. Every receptor here comes from a young man in good health.

The chain links TRBV5-1 to TRBJ1-4; TRBD1 matches 10 bases. Per the germline V gene, CDR1 is SGHRS and CDR2 is YFSETQ. V lost 5 bases, J lost 8 bases, and 6 bases stayed unmatched. The CDR3 sequence is 14 residues long. CDR3 in amino acids: CASRKTGGSEKLFF. CDR3 DNA: TGCGCCAGCAGGAAGACAGGGGGCAGCGAAAAACTGTTTTTT. The full variable domain, its missing parts supplied by reference TRBV5-1 and TRBJ1-4, is KAGVTQTPRYLIKTRGQQVTLSCSPISGHRSVSWYQQTPGQGLQFLFEYFSETQRNKGNFPGRFSGRQFSNSRSEMNVSTLELGDSALYLCASRKTGGSEKLFFGSGTQLSVL.

The CDR3, as DNA: TGCGCCAGCAGCACCCGACAGGGAGGGAACACTGAAGCTTTCTTT. It specifies CASSTRQGGNTEAFF. This chain uses TRBV4-1 with TRBJ1-1; TRBD1 matches at 7 bases. Looked up from germline, CDR1 is MGHRA and CDR2 is YSYEKL. The CDR3 sequence is 15 residues long. J gave up 1 base and V 5 bases, and 7 bases lay outside the gene matches.

The rearrangement joins TRBV18 to TRBJ2-1; possibly TRBD1 or TRBD2 for D (6 bases each). The CDR3 totals 16 residues. The V gene's germline CDR1 is KGHSH and CDR2 LQKENI. V was cut by 1 base and J by 4 bases, with 14 bases left in between. For the CDR3, the DNA is TGTGCCAGCTCACCACAAGGGGGACTGGGTTACAATGAGCAGTTCTTC. Residues: CASSPQGGLGYNEQFF.

This rearrangement joins TRBV4-1 to TRBJ2-7; 7 bases map to TRBD2. V was pared by 4 bases and J by 2 bases, with 8 bases of the junction left unmatched. The CDR3 has 15 amino acids. CDR1 is MGHRA, CDR2 YSYEKL, per germline. The CDR3 here is CASSPSGRTTYEQYF. The CDR3 DNA follows: TGCGCCAGCAGCCCTAGCGGTAGAACTACCTACGAGCAGTACTTC.

This chain connects TRBV6-5 to TRBJ1-4; D uncertain. This CDR3 spans 16 amino acids. CDR1 is MNHEY and CDR2 is SVGAGI in the germline V gene. Trimming removed 1 base from V and 1 base from J, with 10 bases in between. DNA for the CDR3: TGTGCCAGCAGTTACTACCGACGGTTAACTAATGAAAAACTGTTTTTT. It specifies CASSYYRRLTNEKLFF.

The table lists this clone with a few counts. The rearrangement joins TRBV10-3 to TRBJ2-1, with 10 bases fitting TRBD2. Germline V gives CDR1 ENHRY, CDR2 SYGVKD. Losses at the gene ends were 11 bases for V and 7 bases for J; bases not matched to a gene: 5. The CDR3 length is 12 residues. The CDR3 nucleotides read TGTGCCGCCGGGACTAGCGTGAATGAGCAGTTCTTC. It encodes CAAGTSVNEQFF.

V gene TRBV9 combines with J gene TRBJ1-2, with no clear D. The V gene lost 4 bases and the J gene lost 0 bases, with 13 bases spanning the gap. This CDR3 is built from 15 residues. CDR1 and CDR2 (germline): SGDLS, YYNGEE. CDR3 region: CASSTLTTSNYGYTF. CDR3 DNA: TGTGCCAGCAGCACTCTGACAACCTCTAACTATGGCTACACCTTC.

The J gene is TRBJ2-3, the V gene TRBV5-1; D is uncertain. CDR1 is SGHRS, CDR2 YFSETQ, per germline. V lost 2 bases, J lost 5 bases, and 12 bases lay in between. CDR3 length: 14 residues. CDR3 region: CASSLGTGIDTQYF. In DNA, the CDR3 is TGCGCCAGCAGCTTAGGAACGGGCATAGATACGCAGTATTTT.

This chain uses TRBV5-4 with TRBJ2-7; D is perhaps TRBD1 (5 bases). Germline CDR1 SGHNT, CDR2 YYREEE (reference sequence). The CDR3 sequence is 13 residues long. Trimming stripped 0 bases from V and 4 bases from J, with 8 bases between. CDR3 sequence reads: CASSLVTGYEQYF. CDR3 nucleotides: TGTGCCAGCAGCTTGGTAACAGGATACGAGCAGTACTTC.

This chain links TRBV29-1 with TRBJ2-7; tentatively, D is TRBD2 (6 bases). V was cut by 1 base and J by 2 bases, with 15 bases left in between. The CDR3 sequence is 15 residues long. Germline loops: CDR1 SQVTM, CDR2 ANQGSEA. The CDR3: CSVEVGSGGPYEQYF. CDR3 in DNA: TGCAGCGTTGAAGTTGGTAGCGGAGGGCCCTACGAGCAGTACTTC.

The chain uses TRBV10-1 and TRBJ1-5, with D maybe TRBD1 (5 bases). The germline V gene has CDR1 WNHNN and CDR2 SYGVQD (reference sequence). Trimming took off 1 base at V and 6 bases at J, with 7 bases between the two ends. The CDR3 is 13 residues long. The CDR3 sequence: CASSEWGTQPQHF. The CDR3 region has the DNA TGCGCCAGCAGTGAGTGGGGGACTCAGCCCCAGCATTTT.

The rearrangement links TRBV5-4 to TRBJ2-6, with D perhaps TRBD2 (6 bases). Trimming removed 2 bases from V and 0 bases from J, with 18 bases in between. The CDR3 spans 19 residues. Germline CDR1 is SGHNT and CDR2 is YYREEE (reference sequence). The CDR3 spells CASSLILLAANSGANVLTF. The DNA of the CDR3 is TGTGCCAGCAGCTTAATTCTGTTAGCGGCTAACTCTGGGGCCAACGTCCTGACTTTC.

The chain couples TRBV5-6 to TRBJ1-4; D gene ambiguous. Looked up from germline, CDR1 is SGHDT and CDR2 is YYEEEE. This CDR3 region has 15 residues. V gave up 3 bases and J gave up 13 bases, with 22 bases separating them. The CDR3 here is CASSSTGLGPVRLFF. CDR3 in DNA: TGTGCCAGCAGCTCCACGGGTTTAGGCCCTGTTCGACTGTTTTTT.

The chain links TRBV5-1 to TRBJ2-5, with 11 bases aligning to TRBD2. Germline V gene lookup returns CDR1 SGHRS and CDR2 YFSETQ. The CDR3 consists of 15 residues. Trimming at V came to 3 bases and at J to 4 bases, leaving 5 bases not matched to a gene. DNA for the CDR3: TGCGCCAGCAGCTATACTAGCGGGAGTGGAGAGACCCAGTACTTC. Amino acids: CASSYTSGSGETQYF. Supplemented by reference TRBV5-1 and TRBJ2-5, the full variable domain reads KAGVTQTPRYLIKTRGQQVTLSCSPISGHRSVSWYQQTPGQGLQFLFEYFSETQRNKGNFPGRFSGRQFSNSRSEMNVSTLELGDSALYLCASSYTSGSGETQYFGPGTRLLVL.

The CDR3 here is CASSLGTSGKETQYF. In DNA, the CDR3 is TGTGCCAGTAGTCTCGGGACTAGCGGGAAGGAGACCCAGTACTTC. The genes are TRBV19 and TRBJ2-5, with 13 nucleotides matching TRBD2. This CDR3 comprises 15 residues. The ends lost 5 bases at V and 5 bases at J; junction bases unmatched: 5. The germline V gene has CDR1 LNHDA and CDR2 SQIVND (reference sequence). Combining the CDR3 with reference TRBV19 and TRBJ2-5 gives the whole variable domain DGGITQSPKYLFRKEGQNVTLSCEQNLNHDAMYWYRQDPGQGLRLIYYSQIVNDFQKGDIAEGYSVSREKKESFPLTVTSAQKNPTAFYLCASSLGTSGKETQYFGPGTRLLVL.

CDR3 in amino acids: CASSFGGRGSNTGELFF. The CDR3 coding sequence is TGTGCCAGCAGCTTTGGGGGAAGAGGCTCGAACACCGGGGAGCTGTTTTTT. The chain is built from TRBV11-3 and TRBJ2-2; TRBD1 or TRBD2 may be the D gene (5 bases each). This CDR3 comprises 17 residues. Looked up from germline, CDR1 is SGHNT and CDR2 is YENEEA. The V gene lost 3 bases and the J gene lost 0 bases, with 14 bases spanning the gap.

The CDR3 nucleotides read TGTGCCAGCAGGGACGGCCGAGCGATCCACAATGAGCAGTTCTTC. This gives the protein CASRDGRAIHNEQFF. The chain combines TRBV7-3 with TRBJ2-1, with D hard to call. This CDR3 contains 15 residues. V lost 6 bases, J lost 5 bases, and 17 bases lay in between. Germline assignment: CDR1 SGHTA and CDR2 FQGTGA.

This sequence joins TRBV28 and TRBJ1-4, with 7 bases lining up with TRBD1. V lost 4 bases, J lost 5 bases, and 7 bases stayed unmatched. In germline, CDR1 is MDHEN, CDR2 SYDVKM. The CDR3 covers 15 residues. The CDR3 region has the DNA TGTGCCAGCAGTTCGCTTCAGGGGGGGAATGAAAAACTGTTTTTT. Its protein product is CASSSLQGGNEKLFF.

This clone was seen once. V is TRBV7-9 and J is TRBJ1-5; D unclear. The V gene's germline CDR1 is SEHNR and CDR2 FQNEAQ (reference sequence). CDR3 length: 14 residues. Deletions cut 0 bases from V and 4 bases from J, with 7 bases between. The DNA for the CDR3 is TGTGCCAGCAGCTTAGCGCGGGAAAATCAGCCCCAGCATTTT. It encodes CASSLARENQPQHF.

Concerning this clone itself: This same CDR3 is encoded by further DNA sequences in the sample. The genes are TRBV2 and TRBJ2-7, with 7 bases aligning to TRBD2. CDR3 size: 12 residues. CDR1 SNHLY and CDR2 FYNNEI come from the germline V gene. V lost 6 bases, J lost 3 bases, and 2 bases stayed unmatched. DNA for the CDR3: TGTGCCAGCAGGGGCGGGAGCTACGAGCAGTACTTC. This encodes CASRGGSYEQYF.

The chain joins TRBV5-6 to TRBJ2-7, with a tentative D call TRBD1 (6 bases). Germline V gene sequence: CDR1 SGHDT, CDR2 YYEEEE. CDR3 length equals 16 residues. Trimming took off 1 base at V and 5 bases at J, with 19 bases between the two ends. As DNA, the CDR3 is TGTGCCAGCAGCTTGTATAAGGGGGTGGAAAAGGACGAGCAGTACTTC. Its protein is CASSLYKGVEKDEQYF.

The chain joins TRBV14 to TRBJ2-7, with D hard to call. Trimming cost V 0 bases and J 9 bases, with 9 bases left between them. The CDR3 has 12 amino acids. The germline gives CDR1 SGHDN, CDR2 FVKESK. The DNA of the CDR3 is TGTGCCAGCAGCCAAGATTTGGGAAGGCAGTACTTC. This sequence encodes CASSQDLGRQYF.

This rearrangement joins TRBV5-6 to TRBJ2-1, with D perhaps TRBD1 or TRBD2 (5 bases each). This CDR3 has 15 amino acids. The germline CDR1 and CDR2 sequences are SGHDT and YYEEEE. Between the trimmed V and J ends, which lost 3 bases and 6 bases, there was a span of 16 bases. The CDR3 sequence: CASSWGSNLGNEQFF. DNA of the CDR3: TGTGCCAGCAGCTGGGGGTCAAATTTAGGCAATGAGCAGTTCTTC.

About this clone: Additional DNA sequences in this sample encode the identical CDR3. The J gene is TRBJ2-7, the V gene TRBV28; D possibly corresponds to TRBD2 (5 bases). The length of the CDR3 is 12 residues. The germline V gene has CDR1 MDHEN and CDR2 SYDVKM. Trimming shortened V by 4 bases and J by 2 bases, and 6 bases separated the two germline ends. The CDR3 DNA follows: TGTGCCAGCAGTTCCGGGACCTACGAGCAGTACTTC. Translated: CASSSGTYEQYF. The full variable domain, with the rest looked up from reference TRBV28 and TRBJ2-7, is DVKVTQSSRYLVKRTGEKVFLECVQDMDHENMFWYRQDPGLGLRLIYFSYDVKMKEKGDIPEGYSVSREKKERFSLILESASTNQTSMYLCASSSGTYEQYFGPGTRLTVT.

The chain links TRBV28 to TRBJ2-7; the D is unclear. CDR3 length: 11 amino acids. Trimming stripped 6 bases from V and 2 bases from J, with 5 bases between. Germline-derived CDR1 and CDR2 are MDHEN and SYDVKM. CDR3 sequence reads: CASRSTYEQYF. CDR3 sequence (DNA): TGTGCCAGCAGGAGTACCTACGAGCAGTACTTC.

The chain recombines TRBV9 with TRBJ2-2; 7 bases match TRBD1. The CDR3 extends over 15 amino acids. V was clipped by 3 bases and J by 4 bases; unmatched bases: 6. Germline V gene lookup returns CDR1 SGDLS and CDR2 YYNGEE. The chain's CDR3 is CASSGTGAFTGELFF. The CDR3 bases are TGTGCCAGCAGCGGTACAGGGGCGTTCACCGGGGAGCTGTTTTTT.

Concerning this clone itself: Other DNA sequences in this sample translate to the same CDR3. This chain connects TRBV5-1 to TRBJ2-3; 7 bases map to TRBD1. The CDR3 contains 15 residues. Germline CDR1 is SGHRS and CDR2 is YFSETQ. Trimming took 2 bases from V and 3 from J; bases not matched to a gene: 6. The CDR3 reads CASSFPGTETDTQYF. The CDR3, as DNA: TGCGCCAGCAGCTTCCCGGGGACAGAGACAGATACGCAGTATTTT. Using reference TRBV5-1 and TRBJ2-3 for the parts outside the CDR3, the full variable domain is KAGVTQTPRYLIKTRGQQVTLSCSPISGHRSVSWYQQTPGQGLQFLFEYFSETQRNKGNFPGRFSGRQFSNSRSEMNVSTLELGDSALYLCASSFPGTETDTQYFGPGTRLTVL.

The chain carries TRBV7-6 and TRBJ2-1; TRBD2 aligns across 11 bases. The V segment lost 4 bases and the J segment 5 bases; nucleotides outside the gene matches: 22. Germline V gene data show CDR1 as SGHVS and CDR2 as FNYEAQ. The length of the CDR3 is 21 residues. CDR3 protein: CASSYPGLAAAEGWMDNEQFF. CDR3 in DNA: TGTGCCAGCAGCTACCCGGGACTAGCGGCGGCCGAGGGTTGGATGGACAATGAGCAGTTCTTC.

The V call is TRBV6-1, the J call TRBJ2-2; D remains ambiguous. Germline V lookup: CDR1 MNHNS, CDR2 SASEGT. The CDR3 is 13 residues long. The V end lost 0 bases, the J end lost 6 bases, and 5 bases lay between the germline ends. CDR3 region: CASSEAGPGELFF. CDR3 in DNA: TGTGCCAGCAGTGAAGCGGGCCCCGGGGAGCTGTTTTTT.